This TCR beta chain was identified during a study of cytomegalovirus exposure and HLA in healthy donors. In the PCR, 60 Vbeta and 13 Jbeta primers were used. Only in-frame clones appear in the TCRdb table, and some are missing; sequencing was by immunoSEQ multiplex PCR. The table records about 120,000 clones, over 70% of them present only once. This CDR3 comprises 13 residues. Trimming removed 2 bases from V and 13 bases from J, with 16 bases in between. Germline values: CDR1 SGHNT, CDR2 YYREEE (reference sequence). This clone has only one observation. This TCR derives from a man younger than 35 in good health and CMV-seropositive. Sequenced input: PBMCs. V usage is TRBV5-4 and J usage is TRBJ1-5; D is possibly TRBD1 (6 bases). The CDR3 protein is CASSFGLGGPQHF. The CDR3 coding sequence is TGTGCCAGCAGCTTTGGTCTAGGGGGTCCTCAGCATTTT.